These 23 T cell receptor beta chains originate from one sample sequenced in a study of blood T cell repertoires in COVID-19. Clones were read by immunoSEQ multiplex PCR, and TCRdb kept only the in-frame ones, dropping some. The repertoire holds just over 250,000 clones, with approximately 89% as singletons. Sequencing was carried out using peripheral blood. The receptors were sampled from a woman between 45 and 60 years old with acute or convalescent COVID-19.

This clone has only a few counts. The chain combines TRBV11-2 with TRBJ2-5; 10 nucleotides agree with TRBD2. The CDR3 is 16 residues long. With 5 bases clipped from V and 2 bases from J, the junction kept 8 bases outside the gene matches. Germline V CDR1 and CDR2: SGHAT, FQNNGV. The CDR3 bases are TGTGCCAGCAGCCCTCGGCGGGGACTAGCGCAAGAGACCCAGTACTTC. Its protein product is CASSPRRGLAQETQYF.

The rearrangement joins TRBV3-1 (or the pseudogene TRBV3-2) to TRBJ2-2, with TRBD2 matching 12 bases. The V segment lost 8 bases and the J segment 3 bases; nucleotides outside the gene matches: 4. The germline CDR1 and CDR2 sequences are LGHDT and YNNKEL (reference sequence). This CDR3 has 15 residues. CDR3 protein: CASGLAGGYTGELFF. Here the CDR3 DNA reads TGTGCCAGCGGGCTAGCGGGAGGGTACACCGGGGAGCTGTTTTTT.

In DNA, the CDR3 is TGCGCCAACCCTTTGGAGTTAGCTAACTATGGCTACACCTTC. Protein product: CANPLELANYGYTF. V and J are TRBV10-1 and TRBJ1-2; D not certain. The germline gives CDR1 WNHNN, CDR2 SYGVQD (reference sequence). Trimming removed 10 bases at V and 0 bases at J, with 15 bases between. The CDR3 covers 14 residues.

The CDR3 region is CASSLGDRSYEQYF. Here the CDR3 DNA reads TGTGCCAGCAGTTTAGGGGACAGATCCTACGAGCAGTACTTC. The chain couples TRBV27 to TRBJ2-7; 7 positions agree with TRBD1. Germline V gives CDR1 MNHEY, CDR2 SMNVEV (reference sequence). This CDR3 spans 14 amino acids. Germline trimming cut 2 bases from V and 1 base from J; bases unmatched to any gene: 2.

Comment on this clone: Relative to the germline gene, one junction end is altered; a read error may explain this. This sequence joins TRBV7-7 and TRBJ2-5; tentatively, D is TRBD1 or TRBD2 (5 bases each). This CDR3 is built from 14 residues. Germline CDR1 and CDR2: SSHAT and FNYEAQ (reference sequence). The chain's CDR3 is CASSLAGRGETQYF. DNA of the CDR3: TGTGCTAGCAGCTTAGCAGGGCGCGGGGAGACCCAGTACTTC.

The rearrangement links TRBV7-2 to TRBJ2-1; 8 bases are shared with TRBD1. V shed 3 bases, J shed 14 bases, and the junction held 9 bases outside the gene matches. Germline-derived CDR1 and CDR2 are SGHTA and FQGNSA. CDR3 size: 13 residues. CDR3 sequence reads: CASSFEPTGDKFF. As DNA, the CDR3 is TGTGCCAGCAGCTTTGAGCCGACAGGGGATAAGTTCTTC. Variable domain in full (rest from reference TRBV7-2 and TRBJ2-1): GAGVSQSPSNKVTEKGKDVELRCDPISGHTALYWYRQSLGQGLEFLIYFQGNSAPDKSGLPSDRFSAERTGGSVSTLTIQRTQQEDSAVYLCASSFEPTGDKFFGPGTRLTVL.

For the CDR3, the DNA is TGTGCCAGCAGCGTCGGGCAGGGGGAGACCCAGTACTTC. Translating it yields CASSVGQGETQYF. The chain recombines TRBV9 with TRBJ2-5, with D perhaps matching TRBD1 (6 bases). CDR1 is SGDLS, CDR2 YYNGEE, per germline. The V end lost 2 bases, the J end lost 5 bases, and 10 bases lay between the germline ends. The CDR3 is 13 residues long.

The chain employs TRBV28 and TRBJ2-1, with 7 bases matching TRBD2. After removal of 7 bases from V and 8 bases from J, the junction contained 8 bases not matched to a gene. CDR3 length: 13 residues. Germline values: CDR1 MDHEN, CDR2 SYDVKM. The CDR3 nucleotides are TGTGCCAGCACAGACCTAGCGGTCGATGAGCAGTTCTTC. It codes for CASTDLAVDEQFF. The full variable domain, completed using reference TRBV28 and TRBJ2-1, is DVKVTQSSRYLVKRTGEKVFLECVQDMDHENMFWYRQDPGLGLRLIYFSYDVKMKEKGDIPEGYSVSREKKERFSLILESASTNQTSMYLCASTDLAVDEQFFGPGTRLTVL.

The rearrangement joins TRBV9 to TRBJ2-3; D may be TRBD2 (6 bases). This CDR3 is 17 amino acids long. Germline lookup yields CDR1 SGDLS and CDR2 YYNGEE. Trimming removed 0 bases at V and 0 bases at J, with 14 bases between. This CDR3 reads CASSVAGTGVSTDTQYF. The CDR3 DNA sequence: TGTGCCAGCAGCGTAGCGGGAACGGGGGTGAGCACAGATACGCAGTATTTT.

The V and J genes are TRBV12-3 or TRBV12-4 and TRBJ2-3; maybe TRBD2 (5 bases). This CDR3 has 12 amino acids. The V end was cut by 6 bases, the J end by 7 bases, with 11 bases between. CDR3 region: CASSPDGNTQYF. The CDR3, as DNA: TGTGCCAGCAGCCCAGACGGGAATACGCAGTATTTT.

This rearrangement joins TRBV2 to TRBJ2-3; a possible D gene is TRBD2 (6 bases). The CDR3 sequence is 14 residues long. The V gene lost 6 bases and the J gene lost 8 bases, with 18 bases spanning the gap. Germline CDR1 is SNHLY and CDR2 is FYNNEI. CDR3 coding DNA: TGTGCCAGCAGCCTCCCCGCGACTAGGGTTACGCAGTATTTT. Amino acid sequence: CASSLPATRVTQYF. The full variable domain, in which reference TRBV2 and TRBJ2-3 provide the parts outside the CDR3, is EPEVTQTPSHQVTQMGQEVILRCVPISNHLYFYWYRQILGQKVEFLVSFYNNEISEKSEIFDDQFSVERPDGSNFTLKIRSTKLEDSAMYFCASSLPATRVTQYFGPGTRLTVL.

The chain couples TRBV9 to TRBJ2-7, with 9 bases identical to TRBD1. The trim removed 4 bases at V and 3 bases at J, leaving 8 bases unmatched. The CDR3 has 15 residues. Germline loops: CDR1 SGDLS, CDR2 YYNGEE. CDR3 nucleotide sequence: TGTGCCAGCAGCCTCGGGACAGGGAAAATCTACGAGCAGTACTTC. Translating gives CASSLGTGKIYEQYF.

This chain connects TRBV11-2 to TRBJ1-1; 8 bases are a match to TRBD1. Germline lookup yields CDR1 SGHAT and CDR2 FQNNGV. V was pared by 5 bases and J by 0 bases, with 8 bases of the junction left unmatched. The CDR3 sequence is 16 residues long. The CDR3 spells CASSRGGQGLNTEAFF. CDR3 sequence (DNA): TGTGCCAGCAGCCGTGGTGGACAGGGTCTGAACACTGAAGCTTTCTTT.

This chain joins TRBV7-2 and TRBJ2-1, with 7 bases identical to TRBD2. The germline V gene has CDR1 SGHTA and CDR2 FQGNSA. V trimming: 5 bases; J trimming: 2 bases; junction bases outside the gene matches: 3. CDR3 length: 14 amino acids. In nucleotides, the CDR3 is TGTGCCAGCAGCGGGGACTATACCTACAATGAGCAGTTCTTC. Its translation is CASSGDYTYNEQFF. Full variable domain (missing parts from reference TRBV7-2 and TRBJ2-1): GAGVSQSPSNKVTEKGKDVELRCDPISGHTALYWYRQSLGQGLEFLIYFQGNSAPDKSGLPSDRFSAERTGGSVSTLTIQRTQQEDSAVYLCASSGDYTYNEQFFGPGTRLTVL.

The rearrangement links TRBV4-1 to TRBJ1-4; possibly TRBD1 for D (6 bases). The germline V and J ends were trimmed by 0 bases and 6 bases, with 11 bases remaining between them. Germline assignment: CDR1 MGHRA and CDR2 YSYEKL. The CDR3 has 15 residues. The CDR3 DNA follows: TGCGCCAGCAGCCAAGATTACCAGGGGTATGAAAAACTGTTTTTT. Protein product: CASSQDYQGYEKLFF.

This chain uses TRBV6-5 with TRBJ2-3; 7 positions match TRBD1. CDR3 length equals 15 residues. The germline V gene has CDR1 MNHEY and CDR2 SVGAGI. After removal of 7 bases from V and 1 base from J, the junction contained 8 bases not matched to a gene. The CDR3 loop reads CASTETGQGTDTQYF. The CDR3 nucleotides are TGTGCCAGCACCGAAACCGGACAGGGCACAGATACGCAGTATTTT.

The chain is built from TRBV18 and TRBJ2-7; TRBD2 might be the D (5 bases). Germline V gives CDR1 KGHSH, CDR2 LQKENI. V shed 3 bases and J shed 0 bases, with 9 bases lying between them. The CDR3 extends over 14 amino acids. As DNA, the CDR3 is TGTGCCAGCTCACCGATGGACTTCTCCTACGAGCAGTACTTC. The encoded protein is CASSPMDFSYEQYF.

The chain carries TRBV18 and TRBJ1-4; weak D call: TRBD1 (5 bases). Trimming stripped 3 bases from V and 3 bases from J, with 11 bases between. The CDR3 covers 15 residues. CDR1 is KGHSH and CDR2 is LQKENI in the germline V gene. DNA for the CDR3: TGTGCCAGCTCACCTACAGGATTTTCTAATGAAAAACTGTTTTTT. It translates to CASSPTGFSNEKLFF.

The chain has TRBV4-1 and TRBJ1-5; D remains ambiguous. The germline gives CDR1 MGHRA, CDR2 YSYEKL. CDR3 length: 15 residues. V lost 1 base to trimming and J lost 1 base, with 8 bases between them. The CDR3 protein is CASSQVEGSNQPQHF. The CDR3 DNA reads TGCGCCAGCAGCCAAGTTGAGGGAAGCAATCAGCCCCAGCATTTT.

The count of this clone is one. The V and J genes are TRBV27 and TRBJ2-7; D call uncertain. Between the trimmed V and J ends, which lost 5 bases and 8 bases, there was a span of 19 bases. CDR3 length: 14 amino acids. Germline V gene sequence: CDR1 MNHEY, CDR2 SMNVEV (reference sequence). The CDR3 nucleotides read TGTGCCAGCAGTCCCTCAGGTGCCTCTACGAAGCAGTACTTC. Translation: CASSPSGASTKQYF.

V gene TRBV15 combines with J gene TRBJ2-1; D perhaps matches TRBD1 (6 bases). CDR1 LNHNV and CDR2 YYDKDF come from the germline V gene (reference sequence). CDR3 length: 17 amino acids. The germline V and J ends were trimmed by 0 bases and 7 bases, with 19 bases remaining between them. In DNA form, the CDR3 reads TGTGCCACCAGCAGAGATGTCGGCAGGGGTAAATTGAATGAGCAGTTCTTC. Encoded protein: CATSRDVGRGKLNEQFF.

This clone was picked up a small number of times. This CDR3 reads CASSIYRSRVYGYTF. Written as DNA, the CDR3 is TGTGCCAGTAGTATATACAGGAGTCGGGTCTATGGCTACACCTTC. The J gene is TRBJ1-2, the V gene TRBV19; tentatively, D is TRBD1 (5 bases). V was clipped by 2 bases and J by 4 bases, with 14 bases between them. The germline V gene encodes CDR1 LNHDA and CDR2 SQIVND (reference sequence). This CDR3 contains 15 residues.

V and J are TRBV14 and TRBJ2-7; D may be TRBD1 (5 bases). The germline V and J ends were trimmed by 3 bases and 9 bases, with 21 bases remaining between them. Per germline, CDR1 SGHDN and CDR2 FVKESK. The CDR3 has 15 residues. The DNA of the CDR3 is TGTGCCAGCAGCCACCGAGTAGACAGCTACCGCGCGCAGTACTTC. Amino acids: CASSHRVDSYRAQYF.